This entry lists 22 T cell receptor beta chains sequenced from one sample in a study of OX40 agonist ivuxolimab in advanced cancers. Generated by immunoSEQ multiplex PCR, the TCRdb table keeps only in-frame clones and is missing some. The table includes 60,000 to 75,000 clones, 65% to 85% detected once. The material was CD4+ or CD8+ T cells sorted from blood, obtained in a trial of the OX40 agonist ivuxolimab. The source of these receptors is an adult with an advanced solid tumor such as melanoma, head and neck, liver or kidney cancer.

This chain connects TRBV6-6 to TRBJ1-5, with 8 bases lining up with TRBD1. Losses at the gene ends were 6 bases for V and 2 bases for J; bases not matched to a gene: 3. The CDR3 contains 14 residues. Germline V gene lookup returns CDR1 MNHNY and CDR2 SVGAGI (reference sequence). DNA of the CDR3: TGTGCCAGCAGCCAGACAGGGGGCAATCAGCCCCAGCATTTT. This translates into CASSQTGGNQPQHF.

V is TRBV5-1 and J is TRBJ2-7; D could derive from TRBD1 or TRBD2 (5 bases each). The V and J ends lost 0 bases and 2 bases respectively, with 12 bases between them. CDR3 length: 15 residues. Germline CDR1 and CDR2: SGHRS and YFSETQ. CDR3 bases: TGCGCCAGCAGCTTGGAGGGGCCGGGAACCTACGAGCAGTACTTC. Amino acids: CASSLEGPGTYEQYF.

Only a few counts were recorded for this clone. The chain employs TRBV10-2 and TRBJ2-5, with D possibly being TRBD1 or TRBD2 (7 bases each). CDR3 length: 14 amino acids. Trimming left V 7 bases short and J 4 bases short, with 16 bases between. CDR1 is WSHSY, CDR2 SAAADI, per germline. For the CDR3, the DNA is TGCGCCAGCAATGCAGGGGGGGTGCGAGAGACCCAGTACTTC. Residues: CASNAGGVRETQYF.

This chain joins TRBV28 and TRBJ2-7; TRBD2 might be the D (5 bases). The CDR3 sequence is 14 residues long. Trimming removed 9 bases from V and 1 base from J, with 16 bases in between. The germline V gene has CDR1 MDHEN and CDR2 SYDVKM. This CDR3 reads CARELRLASYEQYF. CDR3 DNA: TGTGCCAGGGAGTTGAGGCTAGCATCCTACGAGCAGTACTTC.

The chain employs TRBV19 and TRBJ2-6; D is undetermined. This CDR3 spans 17 amino acids. Trimming pared 0 bases from V and 0 bases from J, leaving 9 bases between. Germline loops: CDR1 LNHDA, CDR2 SQIVND (reference sequence). The CDR3: CASSIDSWSSGANVLTF. In nucleotides, the CDR3 is TGTGCCAGTAGTATAGATTCTTGGTCCTCTGGGGCCAACGTCCTGACTTTC.

This clone has a single count. The gene calls are TRBV12-1 and TRBJ1-2; the table names TRBD1, a call not compared with the DNA. TRBV12-1 is an annotated pseudogene. The CDR3 length is 13 residues. The CDR3 here is CASSYGQDYGYTF. CDR3 sequence (DNA): TGTGCCAGCAGTTATGGACAGGACTATGGCTACACCTTC.

The chain recombines TRBV7-2 with TRBJ1-5, with D possibly TRBD1 on 5 matching bases. Germline CDR1 reads SGHTA; CDR2 reads FQGNSA. V lost 2 bases and J 6 bases, leaving 11 bases between the germline ends. The CDR3 spans 14 residues. CDR3 bases: TGTGCCAGCAGCTTAACACCGGGGGGTCAGCCCCAGCATTTT. Its translation is CASSLTPGGQPQHF.

The chain carries TRBV30 and TRBJ2-2, with D maybe TRBD1 (5 bases). From germline, CDR1 is GTSNPN and CDR2 SVGIG (reference sequence). Trimming took off 0 bases at V and 11 bases at J, with 10 bases between the two ends. The CDR3 is 12 residues long. The chain's CDR3 is CAWSVGQGELFF. As DNA, the CDR3 is TGTGCCTGGAGTGTAGGGCAGGGTGAGCTGTTTTTT.

This chain uses TRBV6-6 with TRBJ1-2; D may be TRBD1 (5 bases). V lost 7 bases and J 0 bases, leaving 12 bases between the germline ends. The CDR3 totals 14 residues. Germline CDR1 is MNHNY and CDR2 is SVGAGI (reference sequence). The CDR3 region is CASIYQGTNYGYTF. CDR3 bases: TGTGCCAGCATATACCAGGGAACTAACTATGGCTACACCTTC.

The chain couples TRBV5-6 to TRBJ2-6; D not resolved. The CDR3 spans 18 residues. The ends were cut back, 1 base at V and 0 bases at J, with 14 bases in the middle. In germline, CDR1 is SGHDT, CDR2 YYEEEE. The CDR3 nucleotides read TGTGCCAGCAGCTTGTTGGCTTCTCTCAGCTCTGGGGCCAACGTCCTGACTTTC. Translated, it gives CASSLLASLSSGANVLTF. The full variable domain, with the rest looked up from reference TRBV5-6 and TRBJ2-6, is DAGVTQSPTHLIKTRGQQVTLRCSPKSGHDTVSWYQQALGQGPQFIFQYYEEEERQRGNFPDRFSGHQFPNYSSELNVNALLLGDSALYLCASSLLASLSSGANVLTFGAGSRLTVL.

The chain couples TRBV6-5 to TRBJ1-1; D is unresolved. Trimming pared 10 bases from V and 6 bases from J, leaving 9 bases between. CDR1 is MNHEY and CDR2 is SVGAGI in the germline V gene. This CDR3 comprises 10 residues. This CDR3 reads CATLGAEAFF. The CDR3, as DNA: TGTGCCACCCTCGGGGCTGAAGCTTTCTTT.

V and J are TRBV5-4 and TRBJ1-3; tentative D call: TRBD1 (6 bases). There are 15 residues in the CDR3. V lost 4 bases and J 4 bases, leaving 15 bases between the germline ends. Per the germline V gene, CDR1 is SGHNT and CDR2 is YYREEE (reference sequence). CDR3 in amino acids: CASSTNRASGNTIYF. CDR3 DNA: TGTGCCAGCAGCACCAACAGGGCATCCGGAAACACCATATATTTT.

The J gene is TRBJ2-7, the V gene TRBV7-9; D uncertain. CDR1 and CDR2 (germline): SEHNR, FQNEAQ (reference sequence). CDR3 size: 14 residues. Trimming left V 2 bases short and J 2 bases short, with 10 bases between. The CDR3 is CASSLKSHPYEQYF. The CDR3 nucleotides are TGTGCCAGCAGCTTAAAGTCCCACCCCTACGAGCAGTACTTC.

Only one count was recorded for this clone. The V call is TRBV6-1, the J call TRBJ1-5; D gene ambiguous. V shed 2 bases and J shed 4 bases, with 18 bases lying between them. Germline V gene data show CDR1 as MNHNS and CDR2 as SASEGT. The CDR3 contains 17 residues. CDR3 protein: CASSEIWVPTVNQPQHF. The CDR3 coding sequence is TGTGCCAGCAGTGAAATATGGGTCCCAACCGTAAATCAGCCCCAGCATTTT.

This clone was seen ten or more times. This chain uses TRBV5-4 with TRBJ1-1; D may be TRBD1 (5 bases). V dropped 1 base and J dropped 11 bases, with 15 bases sitting between them. The CDR3 extends over 13 amino acids. Germline values: CDR1 SGHNT, CDR2 YYREEE (reference sequence). Here the CDR3 reads CASSLIEGIEAFF. The CDR3 DNA reads as TGTGCCAGCAGCTTGATAGAGGGGATCGAGGCTTTCTTT.

The chain recombines TRBV7-6 with TRBJ2-7; 8 nucleotides align to TRBD1. This CDR3 spans 15 amino acids. V gave up 0 bases and J gave up 5 bases; unmatched junction bases: 6. Germline V gives CDR1 SGHVS, CDR2 FNYEAQ. The CDR3: CASSLAGTGLNEQYF. DNA for the CDR3: TGTGCCAGCAGCTTAGCCGGGACAGGATTGAACGAGCAGTACTTC. The variable domain in full, completed from reference TRBV7-6 and TRBJ2-7, reads GAGVSQSPRYKVTKRGQDVALRCDPISGHVSLYWYRQALGQGPEFLTYFNYEAQQDKSGLPNDRFSAERPEGSISTLTIQRTEQRDSAMYRCASSLAGTGLNEQYFGPGTRLTVT.

The chain recombines TRBV19 with TRBJ2-3; unclear D gene. Germline-derived CDR1 and CDR2 are LNHDA and SQIVND (reference sequence). This CDR3 spans 14 amino acids. Between the trimmed V and J ends, which lost 8 bases and 6 bases, there was a span of 18 bases. The CDR3 coding sequence is TGTGCCAGTCAAAAAGACCCCTGGTCCGATACGCAGTATTTT. This translates into CASQKDPWSDTQYF.

The rearrangement joins TRBV5-1 to TRBJ1-6; TRBD1 matches at 7 bases. CDR1 and CDR2 (germline): SGHRS, YFSETQ. The CDR3 contains 14 residues. Trimming removed 0 bases from V and 6 bases from J; junction bases left unmatched: 0. CDR3 loop: CASSLDRGNSPLHF. The CDR3 nucleotides read TGCGCCAGCAGCTTGGACAGGGGTAATTCACCCCTCCACTTT.

The gene calls are TRBV11-2 and TRBJ2-2, with D tentatively TRBD1 (6 bases). Germline loops: CDR1 SGHAT, CDR2 FQNNGV. The CDR3 totals 14 residues. V gave up 2 bases and J gave up 6 bases, with 10 bases separating them. CDR3 DNA: TGTGCCAGCAGCTTATACCAGGGGTCCGGGGAGCTGTTTTTT. Translation gives CASSLYQGSGELFF.

This clone appeared many times. The chain recombines TRBV7-9 with TRBJ2-5; D remains ambiguous. V was cut by 3 bases and J by 4 bases, with 9 bases left in between. This CDR3 spans 13 amino acids. CDR1 is SEHNR, CDR2 FQNEAQ, per germline (reference sequence). The CDR3 DNA reads TGTGCCAGCAGCTTCGGGCGTGGAGAGACCCAGTACTTC. It specifies CASSFGRGETQYF.

The chain joins TRBV5-6 to TRBJ2-7; D not resolved. This CDR3 has 13 residues. V lost 2 bases to trimming and J lost 2 bases, with 8 bases between them. Germline V lookup: CDR1 SGHDT, CDR2 YYEEEE. CDR3 loop: CASSFGRPYEQYF. CDR3 in DNA: TGTGCCAGCAGCTTCGGGCGGCCCTACGAGCAGTACTTC.

The sample holds a few counts of this clone. The CDR3 sequence: CASSFSGNGNTIYF. Here the CDR3 DNA reads TGTGCCAGCAGTTTTTCAGGGAACGGAAACACCATATATTTT. The V call is TRBV27, the J call TRBJ1-3; tentatively, D is TRBD1 (5 bases). Trimming took 3 bases from V and 4 from J, leaving 10 bases between them. CDR1 is MNHEY and CDR2 is SMNVEV in the germline V gene (reference sequence). The CDR3 runs to 14 residues.